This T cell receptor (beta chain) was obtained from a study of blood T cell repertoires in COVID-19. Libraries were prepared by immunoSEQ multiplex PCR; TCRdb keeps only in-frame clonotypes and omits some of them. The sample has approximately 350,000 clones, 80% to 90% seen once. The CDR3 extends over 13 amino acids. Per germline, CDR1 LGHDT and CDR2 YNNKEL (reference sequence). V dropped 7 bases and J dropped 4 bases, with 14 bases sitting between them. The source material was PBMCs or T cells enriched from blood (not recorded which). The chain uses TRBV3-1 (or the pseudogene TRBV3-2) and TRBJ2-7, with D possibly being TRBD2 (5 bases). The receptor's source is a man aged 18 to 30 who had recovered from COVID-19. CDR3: CASTPGYSYEQYF. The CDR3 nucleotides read TGTGCCAGCACCCCGGGATATAGTTACGAGCAGTACTTC.